Following are 32 T cell receptor beta chains from one sample sequenced in a study of T cell responses to AZD1222 COVID-19 vaccine. Sequenced by immunoSEQ multiplex PCR; TCRdb stores in-frame clones only, minus some. Here the sample spans 120,000 to 150,000 clones, approximately 88% being singletons. The sequencing here drew on peripheral blood, taken on day 0 of AZD1222 vaccination. These receptors were taken from an adult in good health.

The chain carries TRBV30 and TRBJ2-5; TRBD2 agrees at 9 bases. V gave up 2 bases and J gave up 2 bases; unmatched junction bases: 3. Germline V lookup: CDR1 GTSNPN, CDR2 SVGIG (reference sequence). The CDR3 contains 14 residues. The DNA of the CDR3 is TGTGCCTGGAGTAGAGCGGGGGGACAAGAGACCCAGTACTTC. Its translation is CAWSRAGGQETQYF.

This clone is a singleton in its sample. This chain links TRBV3-1 (or the pseudogene TRBV3-2) with TRBJ1-4, with D tentatively TRBD1 (6 bases). The V end was cut by 1 base, the J end by 8 bases, with 14 bases between. The germline CDR1 and CDR2 sequences are LGHDT and YNNKEL (reference sequence). This CDR3 comprises 15 residues. Written as DNA, the CDR3 is TGTGCCAGCAGCCAAGGTTACCAGGGGTCAGAAAAACTGTTTTTT. Protein sequence: CASSQGYQGSEKLFF.

The J gene is TRBJ2-7, the V gene TRBV12-3 or TRBV12-4, with D perhaps TRBD1 or TRBD2 (5 bases each). This CDR3 has 11 amino acids. The V end lost 5 bases, the J end lost 6 bases, and 8 bases lay between the germline ends. DNA of the CDR3: TGTGCCAGCAGTGGGACGGCCGAGCAGTACTTC. It specifies CASSGTAEQYF.

This chain joins TRBV11-2 and TRBJ1-6; 7 nucleotides match TRBD1. Looked up from germline, CDR1 is SGHAT and CDR2 is FQNNGV. There are 15 residues in the CDR3. J was trimmed by 5 bases and V by 1 base; bases with no gene match: 2. DNA of the CDR3: TGTGCCAGCAGCTTAGTACAGGGGAATAATTCACCCCTCCACTTT. The encoded protein is CASSLVQGNNSPLHF.

V is TRBV9 and J is TRBJ2-7; 12 bases map to TRBD1. The length of the CDR3 is 15 residues. The V and J ends lost 2 bases and 3 bases, in that order; junction bases with no gene match: 3. Per the germline V gene, CDR1 is SGDLS and CDR2 is YYNGEE. The CDR3 DNA reads TGTGCCAGCAGCGTCGGGACAGGGGGCCTCTACGAGCAGTACTTC. Translation gives CASSVGTGGLYEQYF.

J is TRBJ1-3 and V is TRBV5-1, with D perhaps TRBD1 (5 bases). The V and J ends lost 4 bases and 2 bases respectively, with 10 bases between them. Germline V gives CDR1 SGHRS, CDR2 YFSETQ. The CDR3 consists of 14 residues. The CDR3 sequence: CASSLPGPGNTIYF. Written as DNA, the CDR3 is TGCGCCAGCAGCCTACCGGGACCTGGAAACACCATATATTTT.

The genes are TRBV12-3 or TRBV12-4 and TRBJ2-7; no definite D call. The CDR3 extends over 13 amino acids. Trimming cost V 3 bases and J 0 bases, with 6 bases left between them. CDR3 nucleotide sequence: TGTGCCAGCAGTTTGACGGACTCCTACGAGCAGTACTTC. It translates to CASSLTDSYEQYF.

The gene calls are TRBV15 and TRBJ2-3; D is undetermined. This CDR3 is 15 amino acids long. Germline CDR1 LNHNV, CDR2 YYDKDF (reference sequence). V gave up 1 base and J gave up 2 bases, with 10 bases separating them. The CDR3 nucleotides are TGTGCCACCAGCAGAGTCGGCGGAACCACAGATACGCAGTATTTT. Translating gives CATSRVGGTTDTQYF.

The V call is TRBV7-2, the J call TRBJ2-7; the D is unclear. The V end was cut by 4 bases, the J end by 4 bases, with 14 bases between. The CDR3 is made up of 14 amino acids. CDR1 and CDR2 (germline): SGHTA, FQGNSA. In DNA form, the CDR3 reads TGTGCCAGCAGCTCGGTACAAAGCACTTACGAGCAGTACTTC. It encodes CASSSVQSTYEQYF. Based on the CDR3 plus reference TRBV7-2 and TRBJ2-7, the full variable domain is GAGVSQSPSNKVTEKGKDVELRCDPISGHTALYWYRQSLGQGLEFLIYFQGNSAPDKSGLPSDRFSAERTGGSVSTLTIQRTQQEDSAVYLCASSSVQSTYEQYFGPGTRLTVT.

J is TRBJ2-5 and V is TRBV6-5, with TRBD1 identical over 8 bases. This CDR3 has 14 amino acids. Germline-derived CDR1 and CDR2 are MNHEY and SVGAGI. V lost 4 bases to trimming and J lost 3 bases; unmatched junction nucleotides: 4. The CDR3 bases are TGTGCCAGCAGTTTCCACAGGGGGGAAGAGACCCAGTACTTC. Translation: CASSFHRGEETQYF.

The V and J genes are TRBV4-2 and TRBJ1-4; 10 bases are a match to TRBD1. This CDR3 region has 16 residues. Germline loops: CDR1 LGHNA, CDR2 YNFKEQ. The J segment lost 3 bases and the V segment lost 4 bases, leaving 5 bases of the junction unmatched. This CDR3 reads CASSPGTGVPNEKLFF. CDR3 DNA: TGTGCCAGCAGCCCCGGGACAGGGGTTCCTAATGAAAAACTGTTTTTT.

The gene calls are TRBV5-1 and TRBJ1-3; no definite D call. The ends were cut back, 2 bases at V and 0 bases at J, with 12 bases in the middle. CDR3 length equals 16 residues. Germline CDR1 is SGHRS and CDR2 is YFSETQ. The CDR3 here is CASSFYTSSSGNTIYF. The CDR3 coding sequence is TGCGCCAGCAGCTTCTACACAAGTTCCTCTGGAAACACCATATATTTT.

This chain links TRBV28 with TRBJ1-3; 7 bases map to TRBD1. With 6 bases clipped from V and 4 bases from J, the junction kept 18 bases outside the gene matches. This CDR3 comprises 18 residues. The V gene's germline CDR1 is MDHEN and CDR2 SYDVKM. The CDR3 reads CASSQTRQGKGSGNTIYF. CDR3 bases: TGTGCCAGCAGCCAGACAAGACAGGGAAAAGGTTCGGGAAACACCATATATTTT.

V gene TRBV6-6 combines with J gene TRBJ2-7, with a tentative D call TRBD2 (5 bases). Germline V gene sequence: CDR1 MNHNY, CDR2 SVGAGI (reference sequence). CDR3 length equals 13 residues. V lost 0 bases, J lost 3 bases, and 6 bases lay in between. The CDR3 sequence: CASSYSEVYEQYF. In nucleotides, the CDR3 is TGTGCCAGCAGTTACTCGGAGGTCTACGAGCAGTACTTC.

The V and J genes are TRBV2 and TRBJ1-2; D remains ambiguous. The V and J ends lost 6 bases and 1 base respectively, with 15 bases between them. The CDR3 is 15 residues long. The V gene's germline CDR1 is SNHLY and CDR2 FYNNEI. CDR3 sequence reads: CASSLGTRLNYGYTF. The CDR3 DNA reads TGTGCCAGCAGCTTGGGAACCAGGCTTAACTATGGCTACACCTTC.

V gene TRBV5-1 combines with J gene TRBJ1-5; no reliable D call. The CDR3 is made up of 14 amino acids. V lost 2 bases and J lost 0, with 6 bases in between. Germline CDR1 and CDR2: SGHRS and YFSETQ. The CDR3: CASSLPGSNQPQHF. Written as DNA, the CDR3 is TGCGCCAGCAGCTTACCAGGTAGCAATCAGCCCCAGCATTTT.

A remark on this clone: The junction and the germline gene differ at one end; a read error may be behind it. The chain carries TRBV11-2 and TRBJ1-2; a possible D gene is TRBD1 (5 bases). Germline V gene data show CDR1 as SGHAT and CDR2 as FQNNGV. CDR3 length equals 13 residues. Written as DNA, the CDR3 is TGTGCCAGCAGCCCCTACCTGACCCGGGACCGCTACTTC. Translation gives CASSPYLTRDRYF.

This rearrangement joins TRBV4-2 to TRBJ1-2, with 7 bases lining up with TRBD1. CDR3 length: 13 amino acids. V shed 4 bases, J shed 8 bases, and the junction held 7 bases outside the gene matches. CDR1 and CDR2 from the germline V gene are LGHNA and YNFKEQ. CDR3 nucleotides: TGTGCCAGCAGCCTCGGACAGGCTCGGGGCTACACCTTC. Translation: CASSLGQARGYTF.

The chain uses TRBV6-2 or TRBV6-3 and TRBJ1-2; D possibly corresponds to TRBD1 (6 bases). Looked up from germline, CDR1 is MNHEY and CDR2 is SVGEGT. V shed 5 bases and J shed 5 bases, with 15 bases lying between them. CDR3 size: 14 residues. For the CDR3, the DNA is TGTGCCAGCAGTCTGGACAGACGGGTGTATGGCTACACCTTC. Translated, it gives CASSLDRRVYGYTF.

The chain couples TRBV5-1 to TRBJ2-2, with D unresolved. Between the trimmed V and J ends, which lost 3 bases and 2 bases, there was a span of 8 bases. Germline V gene sequence: CDR1 SGHRS, CDR2 YFSETQ. The CDR3 consists of 14 residues. The CDR3 DNA is TGCGCCAGCAGCTCCCATCTAAACACCGGGGAGCTGTTTTTT. It encodes CASSSHLNTGELFF. Drawing the rest from reference TRBV5-1 and TRBJ2-2, the complete variable domain is KAGVTQTPRYLIKTRGQQVTLSCSPISGHRSVSWYQQTPGQGLQFLFEYFSETQRNKGNFPGRFSGRQFSNSRSEMNVSTLELGDSALYLCASSSHLNTGELFFGEGSRLTVL.

This clone was seen once. The CDR3 DNA sequence: TGTGCCAGCAGCCGGGACAGGGCTAGCAATCAGCCCCAGCATTTT. Translated: CASSRDRASNQPQHF. The chain carries TRBV7-8 and TRBJ1-5; 9 bases match TRBD1. The V segment lost 5 bases and the J segment 0 bases; nucleotides outside the gene matches: 2. There are 15 residues in the CDR3. Germline lookup yields CDR1 SGHVS and CDR2 FQNEAQ.

The rearrangement joins TRBV4-1 to TRBJ1-1; a possible D gene is TRBD1 (5 bases). Germline V gene lookup returns CDR1 MGHRA and CDR2 YSYEKL. The CDR3 extends over 14 amino acids. Trimming removed 7 bases at V and 3 bases at J, with 15 bases between. CDR3 amino acids: CASTPSRGDTEAFF. The CDR3 DNA follows: TGCGCCAGCACACCTTCCCGGGGGGACACTGAAGCTTTCTTT.

This clone came up once. The chain combines TRBV7-3 with TRBJ2-7, with 8 bases lining up with TRBD2. J lost 6 bases, V lost 2 bases, and 6 bases had no gene match. Per the germline V gene, CDR1 is SGHTA and CDR2 is FQGTGA. The CDR3 sequence is 14 residues long. The CDR3 DNA reads TGTGCCAGCAGCTTATTCGGGAGGGCCGGCGAGCAGTACTTC. This sequence encodes CASSLFGRAGEQYF. Full variable domain (outside the CDR3, taken from reference TRBV7-3 and TRBJ2-7): GAGVSQTPSNKVTEKGKYVELRCDPISGHTALYWYRQSLGQGPEFLIYFQGTGAADDSGLPNDRFFAVRPEGSVSTLKIQRTERGDSAVYLCASSLFGRAGEQYFGPGTRLTVT.

This clone was seen a few times. The J gene is TRBJ1-2, the V gene TRBV11-2; D remains ambiguous. V gave up 5 bases and J gave up 0 bases, with 13 bases separating them. Germline V gives CDR1 SGHAT, CDR2 FQNNGV. The CDR3 is 15 amino acids. The CDR3 protein is CASSHPGRTNYGYTF. In nucleotides, the CDR3 is TGTGCCAGCAGCCACCCGGGTCGCACTAACTATGGCTACACCTTC.

The chain employs TRBV4-3 and TRBJ1-2; the D is unclear. This CDR3 comprises 13 residues. V was clipped by 4 bases and J by 4 bases, with 10 bases between them. Germline V lookup: CDR1 LGHNA, CDR2 YSLEER. The CDR3 nucleotides are TGCGCCAGCAGCCTACAAAGGGCCTATGGCTACACCTTC. The encoded protein is CASSLQRAYGYTF.

The rearrangement uses TRBV3-1 (or the pseudogene TRBV3-2) and TRBJ1-4; 10 bases are a match to TRBD1. The J segment lost 9 bases and the V segment lost 3 bases, leaving 10 bases of the junction unmatched. Germline values: CDR1 LGHDT, CDR2 YNNKEL (reference sequence). The CDR3 contains 16 residues. The CDR3 region has the DNA TGTGCCAGCAGCCACCGGGACAGGGGTGTGAATAAAAAACTGTTTTTT. Amino acid sequence: CASSHRDRGVNKKLFF.

This clone was counted between two and nine times. The rearrangement uses TRBV6-1 and TRBJ1-6; 8 nucleotides line up with TRBD1. The CDR3 extends over 19 amino acids. V dropped 2 bases and J dropped 8; count of bases not matched to a gene: 17. CDR1 and CDR2 from the germline V gene are MNHNS and SASEGT. CDR3 sequence reads: CASSERRAKTGAGDSPLHF. The DNA of the CDR3 is TGTGCCAGCAGTGAACGGAGGGCAAAGACAGGGGCAGGTGATTCACCCCTCCACTTT.

V gene TRBV2 combines with J gene TRBJ1-3, with no clear D. Trimming left V 5 bases short and J 0 bases short, with 8 bases between. The CDR3 loop spans 14 amino acids. CDR1 and CDR2 (germline): SNHLY, FYNNEI. The CDR3 coding sequence is TGTGCCAGCAGTTTAGCGAGCTCTGGAAACACCATATATTTT. Encoded protein: CASSLASSGNTIYF.

This rearrangement joins TRBV2 to TRBJ2-3, with D possibly TRBD2 on 6 matching bases. This CDR3 contains 15 residues. Looked up from germline, CDR1 is SNHLY and CDR2 is FYNNEI. The germline V and J ends were trimmed by 0 bases and 4 bases, with 11 bases remaining between them. CDR3 DNA sequence: TGTGCCAGCAGTGAAGCGGCGGGGTCCCCAGATACGCAGTATTTT. Translation gives CASSEAAGSPDTQYF.

This clone came up once. Other nucleotide sequences in the sample specify the same CDR3. The chain is built from TRBV28 and TRBJ1-5; D is undetermined. The CDR3 spans 13 residues. Germline CDR1 MDHEN, CDR2 SYDVKM. With 3 bases removed from V and 4 bases from J, the gap between germline ends came to 7 bases. CDR3 protein: CASSLDSNQPQHF. In nucleotides, the CDR3 is TGTGCCAGCAGTTTGGACTCGAATCAGCCCCAGCATTTT.

The gene calls are TRBV15 and TRBJ2-1; D might be TRBD2 (6 bases). V lost 9 bases and J lost 2, with 14 bases in between. The germline CDR1 and CDR2 sequences are LNHNV and YYDKDF (reference sequence). This CDR3 spans 14 amino acids. CDR3 bases: TGTGCCACTTCCACGGGAGTTACCTACAATGAGCAGTTCTTC. Protein product: CATSTGVTYNEQFF. Full variable domain (outside the CDR3, taken from reference TRBV15 and TRBJ2-1): DAMVIQNPRYQVTQFGKPVTLSCSQTLNHNVMYWYQQKSSQAPKLLFHYYDKDFNNEADTPDNFQSRRPNTSFCFLDIRSPGLGDTAMYLCATSTGVTYNEQFFGPGTRLTVL.

The rearrangement links TRBV9 to TRBJ1-2; a weak D match, TRBD1 (5 bases). Germline V gene sequence: CDR1 SGDLS, CDR2 YYNGEE. The V end lost 3 bases, the J end lost 2 bases, and 11 bases lay between the germline ends. CDR3 size: 14 residues. The CDR3 DNA reads as TGTGCCAGCAGCGGGAAGGGGCAGAACTATGGCTACACCTTC. Translating it yields CASSGKGQNYGYTF.